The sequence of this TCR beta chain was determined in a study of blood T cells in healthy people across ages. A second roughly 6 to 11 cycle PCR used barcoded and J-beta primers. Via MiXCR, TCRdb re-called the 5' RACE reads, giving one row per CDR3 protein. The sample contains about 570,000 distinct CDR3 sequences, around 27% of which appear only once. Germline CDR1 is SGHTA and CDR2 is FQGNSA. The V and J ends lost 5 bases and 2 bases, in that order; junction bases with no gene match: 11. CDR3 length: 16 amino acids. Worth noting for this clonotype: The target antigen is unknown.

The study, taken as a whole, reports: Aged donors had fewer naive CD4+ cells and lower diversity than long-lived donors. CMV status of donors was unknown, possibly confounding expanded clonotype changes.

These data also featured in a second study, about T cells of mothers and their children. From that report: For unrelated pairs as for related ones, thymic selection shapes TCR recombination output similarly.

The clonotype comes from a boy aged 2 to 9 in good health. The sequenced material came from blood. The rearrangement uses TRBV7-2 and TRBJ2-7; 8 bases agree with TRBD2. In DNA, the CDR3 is TGTGCCAGCAGCCCCAGACGAAGCGGGGGACCCTACGAGCAGTACTTC. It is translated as CASSPRRSGGPYEQYF.